The sample holds one count of the clone carrying this T cell receptor beta chain. Both 60 Vbeta primers and 13 Jbeta primers went into the PCR. The protocol was immunoSEQ multiplex PCR, while the TCRdb copy is restricted to in-frame clones and leaves out a portion. Of 150,000 to 200,000 clones in the sample, roughly 86% were seen once. This sample is drawn from a study of cytomegalovirus exposure and HLA in healthy donors. V was cut by 5 bases and J by 8 bases, with 15 bases left in between. This CDR3 is 14 amino acids long. Germline CDR1 is SEHNR and CDR2 is FQNEAQ (reference sequence). The clonotype originates from a woman aged 18 to 35 in good health and CMV-seronegative. The sample taken for sequencing was PBMCs. The rearrangement joins TRBV7-9 to TRBJ1-4; the D gene is possibly TRBD1 (6 bases). The CDR3: CASSLQGWGEKLFF. CDR3 DNA sequence: TGTGCCAGCAGCCTACAGGGATGGGGCGAAAAACTGTTTTTT.